Included here is one T cell receptor beta chain sequence, with context. What it binds is unknown. These data come from a study of CD8 T cells in ankylosing spondylitis. Notes on the study in general: Previously reported in reactive arthritis synovial fluid and blood were some of the motif variants. The authors found the disease-linked clones to be CD8+ and relatively rare in peripheral blood. Ankylosing spondylitis blood appeared to carry a characteristic TCR beta motif of eight or nine highly homologous variants. Within matched ankylosing spondylitis synovial fluid, disease-linked clones were reportedly significantly enriched.

The TCR beta libraries were generated through quantitative 5'-RACE incorporating molecular barcodes. TCRdb analysed the 5' RACE reads with MiXCR anew, one entry per CDR3 protein. The sample lists over 450,000 distinct CDR3 sequences, 10% to 15% seen once, with around 6.8% in the top ten. The germline V gene has CDR1 KGHSH and CDR2 LQKENI. The CDR3 is made up of 16 amino acids. Unmatched junction bases numbered 6, after V lost 3 bases and J lost 2 bases. The chain uses TRBV18 and TRBJ2-7; 11 nucleotides line up with TRBD1. The clonotype comes from a male donor with ankylosing spondylitis. Material: blood, either unsorted or a sorted T cell fraction (not recorded which). The CDR3 DNA follows: TGTGCCAGCTCACCCCCGGACAGGGGGCCCCCCTACGAGCAGTACTTC. Amino acid sequence: CASSPPDRGPPYEQYF.